This is a list of T cell receptor beta chains from one sample in a study of T cell repertoires in cytomegalovirus infection. TCRdb reprocessed the reads with MiXCR, giving one entry per CDR3 protein. The table has hundreds of thousands of distinct CDR3 sequences, around a tenth seen once. Sequenced material: PBMCs. These receptors were taken from a human donor in good health (CMV status not recorded). Some clones in this sample may be carry-over from other donors' samples. Each CDR3 is given with its conserved first and last residue. D genes are given only for firm matches. The size of a clone is reported for some rows only, either as once, few or many, or as a class for expanded clones.

>few|TRBJ2-3|TRBV24-1|TRBD1
CATSVPGTAAQAASTDTQYF
TGTGCCACCAGTGTCCCCGGGACAGCGGCTCAGGCGGCTAGCACAGATACGCAGTATTTT
>NA|TRBJ1-1|TRBV30|TRBD1
CAWSPGGVFEAFF
TGTGCCTGGAGCCCAGGGGGAGTCTTTGAAGCTTTCTTT
>many|TRBJ1-5|TRBV12-3/TRBV12-4|NA
CASSLSVQPQHF
TGTGCCAGCAGTTTGAGCGTTCAGCCCCAGCATTTT
>NA|TRBJ1-3|TRBV12-3/TRBV12-4|TRBD1
CASNPGGESSGNTIYF
TGTGCCAGCAACCCAGGGGGGGAAAGCTCTGGAAACACCATATATTTT
>NA|TRBJ2-2|TRBV5-1|TRBD2
CASSVTSGSVTGELFF
TGCGCCAGCAGCGTAACTAGCGGGAGCGTGACCGGGGAGCTGTTTTTT
>many|TRBJ2-3|TRBV12-3/TRBV12-4|NA
CASKLWSGTDTQYF
TGTGCCAGCAAGCTATGGAGCGGCACAGATACGCAGTATTTT
>many|TRBJ2-1|TRBV7-2|TRBD2
CASSQRTSGGAVEQFF
TGTGCCAGCAGCCAGAGGACTAGCGGGGGGGCCGTTGAGCAGTTCTTC
>few|TRBJ2-4|TRBV5-4|NA
CASSFKREAKNIQYF
TGTGCCAGCAGCTTTAAGAGGGAAGCCAAAAACATTCAGTACTTC
>many|TRBJ1-1|TRBV4-2|NA
CASSQTGTTEAFF
TGTGCCAGCAGCCAAACGGGGACCACTGAAGCTTTCTTT
>NA|TRBJ1-1|TRBV6-8|NA
CASRPRQNTEAFF
TGTGCCAGCAGACCACGACAGAACACTGAAGCTTTCTTT
>few|TRBJ1-5|TRBV27|NA
CASSLSRQAGGQPQHF
TGTGCCAGCAGTTTATCGAGGCAGGCCGGAGGTCAGCCCCAGCATTTT
>NA|TRBJ1-3|TRBV20-1|NA
CSARDPRDLGNTIYF
TGCAGTGCTAGAGATCCACGGGATCTCGGAAACACCATATATTTT
>NA|TRBJ2-7|TRBV7-4|NA
CASSLDWQGYEQYF
TGTGCCAGCAGCTTAGACTGGCAGGGATACGAGCAGTACTTC
>many|TRBJ2-5|TRBV7-2|TRBD2
CASSQLAGRIQETQYF
TGTGCCAGCAGCCAATTAGCGGGCAGAATCCAAGAGACCCAGTACTTC
>many|TRBJ2-1|TRBV6-5|TRBD2
CASSRPSSGRGSYNEQFF
TGTGCCAGCAGTCGCCCGTCCAGCGGGAGGGGCTCCTACAATGAGCAGTTCTTC
>many|TRBJ2-3|TRBV7-9|TRBD2
CASRGLSGRESYTDTQYF
TGTGCCAGCAGAGGATTAAGTGGGCGGGAGAGCTACACAGATACGCAGTATTTT
>many|TRBJ2-7|TRBV7-2|NA
CASSRRADPGTQTYEQYF
TGTGCCAGCAGCCGACGGGCGGACCCCGGGACCCAGACCTACGAGCAGTACTTC
>many|TRBJ1-2|TRBV7-2|NA
CASSISSQVNYGYTF
TGTGCCAGCAGCATCAGCTCGCAGGTGAACTATGGCTACACCTTC
>many|TRBJ1-3|TRBV15|NA
CATSRLPGRGASGNTIYF
TGTGCCACCAGCAGACTTCCAGGGCGGGGGGCTTCTGGAAACACCATATATTTT
>many|TRBJ2-7|TRBV11-1|NA
CASSSRDTYEQYF
TGTGCCAGCAGCTCCAGGGACACCTACGAGCAGTACTTC
>few|TRBJ1-4|TRBV27|NA
CASSYLAKDNEKLFF
TGTGCCAGCAGTTACTTGGCCAAAGATAATGAAAAACTGTTTTTT
>NA|TRBJ1-5|TRBV6-5|TRBD1
CASRGQGLNQPQHF
TGTGCCAGCAGGGGACAGGGGTTGAATCAGCCCCAGCATTTT
>many|TRBJ1-5|TRBV7-2|NA
CASSLVPGSDQPQHF
TGTGCCAGCAGCTTAGTGCCGGGATCGGATCAGCCCCAGCATTTT
>NA|TRBJ2-1|TRBV2|NA
CASTPSSYNEQFF
TGTGCCAGCACCCCGAGCTCCTACAATGAGCAGTTCTTC
>few|TRBJ2-3|TRBV24-1|TRBD2
CATPLVAGGPVADTQYF
TGTGCCACCCCCTTGGTAGCGGGAGGGCCCGTAGCAGATACGCAGTATTTT
>NA|TRBJ1-6|TRBV12-3/TRBV12-4|NA
CASSFVGTSYNSPLHF
TGTGCCAGCAGTTTTGTCGGGACCTCCTATAATTCACCCCTCCACTTT
>few|TRBJ1-4|TRBV5-1|NA
CASSETRSEGEKLFF
TGCGCCAGCAGCGAAACACGCTCCGAGGGGGAAAAACTGTTTTTT
>NA|TRBJ1-5|TRBV28|NA
CASSFDSSFNQPQHF
TGTGCCAGCAGCTTTGACAGCTCTTTCAATCAGCCCCAGCATTTT
>few|TRBJ2-3|TRBV11-2|NA
CASSLETSLDTQYF
TGTGCCAGCAGCTTAGAAACTAGTTTAGATACGCAGTATTTT
>NA|TRBJ2-3|TRBV6-1|NA
CASMSGIFTDTQYF
TGTGCCAGCATGTCAGGGATATTCACAGATACGCAGTATTTT
>many|TRBJ2-1|TRBV28|NA
CASSSIATRGPYNEQFF
TGTGCCAGCAGCAGTATAGCTACCAGAGGGCCCTACAATGAGCAGTTCTTC
>few|TRBJ2-3|TRBV18|NA
CASSPQPRVPDTQYF
TGTGCCAGCTCCCCCCAACCGCGGGTCCCAGATACGCAGTATTTT
>NA|TRBJ2-7|TRBV27|NA
CASSLMRGIEQYF
TGTGCCAGCAGTTTAATGCGAGGTATCGAGCAGTACTTC
>many|TRBJ2-7|TRBV7-2|TRBD2
CASSKGLAGVEQYF
TGTGCCAGCAGCAAAGGACTAGCGGGGGTAGAGCAGTACTTC
>many|TRBJ1-1|TRBV7-2|NA
CAIPGAFF
TGTGCCATACCAGGAGCTTTCTTT
>many|TRBJ1-2|TRBV4-2|NA
CASSQEAAANYGYTF
TGTGCCAGCAGCCAAGAGGCGGCAGCAAACTATGGCTACACCTTC
>NA|TRBJ2-5|TRBV29-1|TRBD2
CSVEWGGQETQYF
TGCAGCGTTGAGTGGGGGGGTCAAGAGACCCAGTACTTC
>many|TRBJ2-3|TRBV7-2|NA
CASSPQGPIGTDTQYF
TGTGCCAGCAGCCCGCAGGGTCCTATTGGGACAGATACGCAGTATTTT
>NA|TRBJ2-1|TRBV27|NA
CASSFPPQGGSYNEQFF
TGTGCCAGCAGTTTCCCCCCTCAGGGAGGCTCCTACAATGAGCAGTTCTTC
>NA|TRBJ1-5|TRBV7-6|NA
CASSPPGANSNQPQHF
TGTGCCAGCAGCCCCCCCGGAGCGAATAGCAATCAGCCCCAGCATTTT
>few|TRBJ2-7|TRBV6-2/TRBV6-3|TRBD2
CASRHGGTSSWSYEQYF
TGTGCCAGCAGGCACGGCGGGACTAGCAGCTGGTCCTACGAGCAGTACTTC
>few|TRBJ1-3|TRBV19|NA
CASSIQTAGNTIYF
TGTGCCAGTAGTATCCAGACCGCTGGAAACACCATATATTTT
>NA|TRBJ2-7|TRBV25-1|TRBD1
CASSEYGTGGFEQYF
TGTGCCAGCAGTGAATACGGGACAGGGGGCTTCGAGCAGTACTTC
>NA|TRBJ2-7|TRBV28|NA
CASTLPVNNEQYF
TGTGCCAGCACCCTGCCGGTGAACAACGAGCAGTACTTC
>NA|TRBJ2-3|TRBV12-3/TRBV12-4|NA
CASVDSYSTDTQYF
TGTGCCAGCGTAGACAGTTATAGCACAGATACGCAGTATTTT
>many|TRBJ2-6|TRBV20-1|NA
CSARDSREYSGANVLTF
TGCAGTGCTAGAGATAGCAGGGAGTACTCTGGGGCCAACGTCCTGACTTTC
>NA|TRBJ2-5|TRBV12-3/TRBV12-4|TRBD2
CASSLVGGNQETQYF
TGTGCCAGCAGTTTAGTGGGGGGGAACCAAGAGACCCAGTACTTC
>few|TRBJ2-3|TRBV6-9|TRBD1
CASSYSGQGDTQYF
TGTGCCAGCAGTTATTCCGGACAGGGCGATACGCAGTATTTT
>few|TRBJ2-4|TRBV5-6|NA
CASSLGPPRNIQYF
TGTGCCAGCAGCTTAGGTCCTCCCCGTAACATTCAGTACTTC
>few|TRBJ1-2|TRBV5-1|NA
CASSSYGPEDYGYTF
TGCGCCAGCAGCTCGTACGGACCCGAGGACTATGGCTACACCTTC
>few|TRBJ2-7|TRBV6-2/TRBV6-3|TRBD1
CASRPASDRGRSYEQYF
TGTGCCAGCAGGCCCGCATCAGACAGGGGTCGTTCCTACGAGCAGTACTTC